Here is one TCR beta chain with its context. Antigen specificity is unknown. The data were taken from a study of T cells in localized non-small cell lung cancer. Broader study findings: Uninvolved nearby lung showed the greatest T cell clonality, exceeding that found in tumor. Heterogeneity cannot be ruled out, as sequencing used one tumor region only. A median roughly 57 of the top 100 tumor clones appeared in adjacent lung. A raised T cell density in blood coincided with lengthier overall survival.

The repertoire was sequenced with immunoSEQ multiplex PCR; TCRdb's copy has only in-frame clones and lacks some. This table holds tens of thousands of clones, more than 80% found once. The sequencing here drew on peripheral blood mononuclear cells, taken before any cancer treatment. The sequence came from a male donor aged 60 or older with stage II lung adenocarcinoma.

As DNA, the CDR3 is TGTGCCAGCAGCTTACTCGGCGGGTCCGGGTGGACCCAGTACTTC. Translating gives CASSLLGGSGWTQYF. The chain is built from TRBV7-8 and TRBJ2-5; tentatively, D is TRBD2 (5 bases). CDR1 and CDR2 (germline): SGHVS, FQNEAQ. Trimming left V 2 bases short and J 7 bases short, with 17 bases between. The CDR3 has 15 amino acids.